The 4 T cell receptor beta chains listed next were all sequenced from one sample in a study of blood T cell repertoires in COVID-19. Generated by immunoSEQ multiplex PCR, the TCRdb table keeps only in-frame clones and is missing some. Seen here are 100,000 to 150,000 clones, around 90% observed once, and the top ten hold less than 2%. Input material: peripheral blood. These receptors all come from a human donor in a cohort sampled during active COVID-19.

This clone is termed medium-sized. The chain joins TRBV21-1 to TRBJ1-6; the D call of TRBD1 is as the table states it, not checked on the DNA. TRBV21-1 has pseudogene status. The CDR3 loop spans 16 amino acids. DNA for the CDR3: TGTGCCAGCAGCAAATTAGGGACATTTCTTAGGGTACCCCTCCACTTT. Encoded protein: CASSKLGTFLRVPLHF.

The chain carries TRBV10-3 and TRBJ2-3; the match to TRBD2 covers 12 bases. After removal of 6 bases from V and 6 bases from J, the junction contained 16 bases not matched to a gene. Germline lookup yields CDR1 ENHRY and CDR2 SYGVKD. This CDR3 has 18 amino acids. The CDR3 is CAISPSGGAEGIKDTQYF. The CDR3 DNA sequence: TGTGCCATCAGCCCTAGCGGGGGGGCCGAAGGTATAAAGGATACGCAGTATTTT.

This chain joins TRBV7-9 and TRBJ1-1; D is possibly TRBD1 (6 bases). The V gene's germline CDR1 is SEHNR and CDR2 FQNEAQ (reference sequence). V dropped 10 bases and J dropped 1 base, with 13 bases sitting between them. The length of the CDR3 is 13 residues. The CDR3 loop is CATTDRENTEAFF. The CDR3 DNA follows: TGTGCCACCACGGACAGAGAGAACACTGAAGCTTTCTTT.

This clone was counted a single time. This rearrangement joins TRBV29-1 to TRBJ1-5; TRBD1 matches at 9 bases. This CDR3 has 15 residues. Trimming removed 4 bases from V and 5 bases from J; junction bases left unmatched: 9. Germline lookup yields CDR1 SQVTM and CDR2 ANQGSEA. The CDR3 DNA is TGCAGCGTTGGGGGGACAGGGAGCAGGGATCAGCCCCAGCATTTT. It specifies CSVGGTGSRDQPQHF.